This entry lists 8 T cell receptor beta chains sequenced from one sample in a study of cytomegalovirus exposure and HLA in healthy donors. The study ran its PCR with 60 Vbeta and 13 Jbeta primers. TCRdb keeps only in-frame clones here, not all; method: immunoSEQ multiplex PCR. The sample includes 79,000 or so clones, around 72% seen only once; the top ten take more than 15%. The specimen was PBMCs. Receptor source: a woman aged 40 to 55 in good health and CMV-seropositive.

The chain has TRBV15 and TRBJ1-1; tentatively, D is TRBD1 (5 bases). Trimming removed 2 bases from V and 7 bases from J, with 8 bases in between. Germline V gives CDR1 LNHNV, CDR2 YYDKDF (reference sequence). The CDR3 is made up of 12 amino acids. The CDR3 is CATSRLDSEAFF. CDR3 bases: TGTGCCACCAGCAGATTAGACAGTGAAGCTTTCTTT.

The J gene is TRBJ2-5, the V gene TRBV30, with D tentatively TRBD2 (5 bases). This CDR3 has 12 residues. The V end lost 5 bases, the J end lost 5 bases, and 12 bases lay between the germline ends. The germline V gene has CDR1 GTSNPN and CDR2 SVGIG (reference sequence). The CDR3 sequence: CAWEGVVETQYF. For the CDR3, the DNA is TGTGCCTGGGAGGGCGTTGTGGAGACCCAGTACTTC.

This clone was counted between two and nine times. The chain joins TRBV5-5 to TRBJ2-5; 7 bases align to TRBD1. With V trimmed by 3 bases and J by 4 bases, 9 bases remained unmatched. Per the germline V gene, CDR1 is SGHKS and CDR2 is YYEKEE (reference sequence). This CDR3 contains 15 residues. This CDR3 reads CASSSGTAVGETQYF. CDR3 in DNA: TGTGCCAGCAGCTCCGGGACAGCGGTGGGAGAGACCCAGTACTTC.

The CDR3, as DNA: TGCGCCAGCAGCCACCTCCGCGTACCGACCGGGGAGCTGTTTTTT. This codes for CASSHLRVPTGELFF. This sequence joins TRBV4-1 and TRBJ2-2; D is unclear. The CDR3 runs 15 residues. Germline V gene lookup returns CDR1 MGHRA and CDR2 YSYEKL. Trimming left V 3 bases short and J 5 bases short, with 13 bases between.

The table lists this clone with a few counts. The V gene is TRBV7-9, the J gene TRBJ2-3; D possibly corresponds to TRBD1 (5 bases). V lost 5 bases, J lost 2 bases, and 14 bases lay in between. The germline V gene has CDR1 SEHNR and CDR2 FQNEAQ (reference sequence). The CDR3 contains 15 residues. Here the CDR3 reads CASSLRAASTDTQYF. CDR3 DNA: TGTGCCAGCAGCCTCAGGGCGGCTTCCACAGATACGCAGTATTTT.

V and J are TRBV2 and TRBJ2-5; 7 nucleotides match TRBD1. This CDR3 contains 13 residues. The V gene end was trimmed by 9 bases and the J gene end by 3 bases; junction bases not matched to a gene: 7. Per germline, CDR1 SNHLY and CDR2 FYNNEI. In nucleotides, the CDR3 is TGTGCCAGTGAAAGAGACAGGGAAGAGACCCAGTACTTC. Amino acid sequence: CASERDREETQYF.

V usage is TRBV13 and J usage is TRBJ2-1, with a tentative D call TRBD1 (6 bases). The CDR3 has 14 residues. CDR1 is PRHDT, CDR2 FYEKMQ, per germline (reference sequence). The ends were cut back, 3 bases at V and 7 bases at J, with 13 bases in the middle. CDR3: CASSFAGVCNEQFF. CDR3 DNA: TGTGCCAGCAGCTTTGCAGGGGTTTGTAATGAGCAGTTCTTC.

The V and J genes are TRBV28 and TRBJ2-3, with TRBD2 matching over 9 bases. Trimming cost V 5 bases and J 2 bases; bases outside gene matches: 8. Germline values: CDR1 MDHEN, CDR2 SYDVKM. This CDR3 has 16 residues. CDR3 nucleotide sequence: TGTGCCAGCAGTCGAGCGGGAGGACCCTTCACAGATACGCAGTATTTT. This sequence encodes CASSRAGGPFTDTQYF.